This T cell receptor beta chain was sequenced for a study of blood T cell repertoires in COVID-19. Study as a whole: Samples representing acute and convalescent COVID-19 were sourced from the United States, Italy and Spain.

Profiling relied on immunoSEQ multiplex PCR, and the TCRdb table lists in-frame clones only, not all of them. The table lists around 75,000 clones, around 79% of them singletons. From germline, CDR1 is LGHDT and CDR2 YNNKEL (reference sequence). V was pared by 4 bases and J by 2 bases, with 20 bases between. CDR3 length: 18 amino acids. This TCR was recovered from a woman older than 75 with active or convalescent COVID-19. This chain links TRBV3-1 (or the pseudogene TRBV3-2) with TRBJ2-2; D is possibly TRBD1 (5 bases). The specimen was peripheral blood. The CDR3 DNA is TGTGCCAGCAGCCCTACAGGAGTGAAGGGTAGAAACACCGGGGAGCTGTTTTTT. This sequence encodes CASSPTGVKGRNTGELFF.